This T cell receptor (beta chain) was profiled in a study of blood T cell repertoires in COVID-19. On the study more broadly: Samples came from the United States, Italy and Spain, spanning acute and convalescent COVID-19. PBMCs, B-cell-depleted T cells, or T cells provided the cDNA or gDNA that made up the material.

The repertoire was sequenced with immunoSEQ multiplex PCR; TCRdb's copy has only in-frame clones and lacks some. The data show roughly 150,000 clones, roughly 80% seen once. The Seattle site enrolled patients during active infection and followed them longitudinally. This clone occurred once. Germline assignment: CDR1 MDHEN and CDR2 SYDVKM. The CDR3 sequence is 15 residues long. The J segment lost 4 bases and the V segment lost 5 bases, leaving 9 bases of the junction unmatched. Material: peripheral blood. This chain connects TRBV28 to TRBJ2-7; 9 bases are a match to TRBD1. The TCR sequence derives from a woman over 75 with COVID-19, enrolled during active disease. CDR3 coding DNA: TGTGCCAGCAGTAGGCGGACAGGGGACAAGTACGAGCAGTACTTC. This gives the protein CASSRRTGDKYEQYF.